A single sample gave rise to the 4 T cell receptor beta chains below, sequenced in a study of shared clonotypes between healthy human individuals. TCRdb's table, derived via immunoSEQ multiplex PCR, lists solely in-frame clones and lacks some. Of 800,000 or so clones in the sample, approximately 97% were seen once. CD45RO-negative, CCR7-selected cells formed the naive CD8 fraction, which excluded terminally differentiated effector memory CD45RA+ cells. Sequences were obtained from naive CD8+ T cells sorted from blood. Receptors originate from a man between 25 and 39 years old in good health.

The CDR3 nucleotides are TGCGCCAGCAGTGAAGCGGCGTTCTACGAGCAGTACTTC. Protein product: CASSEAAFYEQYF. The chain combines TRBV10-2 with TRBJ2-7; maybe TRBD2 (5 bases). V was pared by 3 bases and J by 3 bases, with 9 bases between. Per germline, CDR1 WSHSY and CDR2 SAAADI. The CDR3 is 13 residues long.

Comments on this clone: The same CDR3 arises from other DNA sequences in this sample as well. V is TRBV29-1 and J is TRBJ2-7, with a weak D call TRBD2 (6 bases). The V end lost 6 bases, the J end lost 0 bases, and 9 bases lay between the germline ends. This CDR3 contains 12 residues. Germline-derived CDR1 and CDR2 are SQVTM and ANQGSEA. CDR3 bases: TGCAGCGTAGAGGGACTCTCCTACGAGCAGTACTTC. Translation gives CSVEGLSYEQYF.

The rearrangement links TRBV7-9 to TRBJ2-5; D call uncertain. This CDR3 is 14 amino acids long. The germline V gene encodes CDR1 SEHNR and CDR2 FQNEAQ (reference sequence). V was trimmed by 1 base and J by 3 bases, leaving 9 bases between them. CDR3: CASSLGTLKETQYF. The DNA for the CDR3 is TGTGCCAGCAGCTTAGGGACCTTGAAAGAGACCCAGTACTTC.

The chain has TRBV30 and TRBJ2-7; 8 bases map to TRBD2. Germline V lookup: CDR1 GTSNPN, CDR2 SVGIG (reference sequence). The CDR3 length is 14 residues. V gave up 5 bases and J gave up 1 base; unmatched junction bases: 7. The chain's CDR3 is CAWREGHLSYEQYF. The CDR3 coding sequence is TGTGCCTGGCGGGAGGGGCACCTATCCTACGAGCAGTACTTC.